The TCR beta chain described here comes from a study of human T cells and chemical hapten exposure. Time point noted: pre-sensitization, week 0. Treatment described: therapeutic diphenylcyclopropenone sensitization with weekly scalp DPC. The CDR3 length is 14 residues. The V end lost 4 bases, the J end lost 10 bases, and 17 bases lay between the germline ends. Germline V CDR1 and CDR2: MDHEN, SYDVKM. One entry per CDR3 protein, called by TCRdb with MiXCR from the RACE reads. This sample has some 110,000 distinct CDR3 sequences, with roughly an eighth found just once. This clonotype came up a few times.

The TCR comes from a woman in her 50s with alopecia areata. Some clones in this sample may be carry-over from other donors' samples. The chain couples TRBV28 to TRBJ1-3; unclear D gene. The sample was whole blood, taken in connection with sensitization to the hapten diphenylcyclopropenone (DPC). The CDR3 spells CASSYLEHEITIYF. CDR3 DNA sequence: TGTGCCAGCAGTTACCTTGAACACGAGATAACCATATATTTT.